A selection of T cell receptor beta chains follows, all from one sample in a study of blood T cell repertoires in COVID-19. The protocol was immunoSEQ multiplex PCR, while the TCRdb copy is restricted to in-frame clones and leaves out a portion. This table has around 160,000 clones, approximately 91% appearing once. Sequenced: peripheral blood. The receptor source for this set is a human donor in a cohort sampled during active COVID-19. CDR3s include the opening cysteine and the closing phenylalanine or tryptophan. The D gene is left open where the match is weak. For some rows the clone size is stated as once, few or many, or as a class when expanded; others skip it.

D gene: TRBD2; clone size: few; V gene: TRBV11-2; J gene: TRBJ2-3; CDR3 length: 14; CDR3 DNA: TGTGCCAGCAGCTTAGGGGGGGGGACAGATACGCAGTATTTT; CDR3 protein: CASSLGGGTDTQYF
D gene: .; clone size: .; V gene: TRBV2; J gene: TRBJ2-1; CDR3 length: 11; CDR3 DNA: TGTGCCAGCAGCGGAGGCAGTGAGCAGTTCTTC; CDR3 protein: CASSGGSEQFF
D gene: TRBD1; clone size: .; V gene: TRBV7-9; J gene: TRBJ2-2; CDR3 length: 15; CDR3 DNA: TGTGCCAGCAGGCCGGGACAGGGTGGCACCGGGGAGCTGTTTTTT; CDR3 protein: CASRPGQGGTGELFF
D gene: .; clone size: .; V gene: TRBV28; J gene: TRBJ2-2; CDR3 length: 14; CDR3 DNA: TGTGCCAGCAGCTGGGGGGATAACACCGGGGAGCTGTTTTTT; CDR3 protein: CASSWGDNTGELFF
D gene: TRBD2; clone size: .; V gene: TRBV28; J gene: TRBJ2-3; CDR3 length: 18; CDR3 DNA: TGTGCCAGCAGTTTACCGACTAGCGGAAACCATATCACAGATACGCAGTATTTT; CDR3 protein: CASSLPTSGNHITDTQYF
D gene: TRBD2; clone size: .; V gene: TRBV19; J gene: TRBJ2-1; CDR3 length: 14; CDR3 DNA: TGTGCCAGCCGGACTAGCGGGTACTACAATGAGCAGTTCTTC; CDR3 protein: CASRTSGYYNEQFF
D gene: .; clone size: .; V gene: TRBV4-3; J gene: TRBJ2-3; CDR3 length: 13; CDR3 DNA: TGCGCCAGCAGCCAAGCCAGGGCGGATACGCAGTATTTT; CDR3 protein: CASSQARADTQYF
D gene: TRBD2; clone size: .; V gene: TRBV7-3; J gene: TRBJ2-3; CDR3 length: 17; CDR3 DNA: TGTGCCAGCAGCCCCGCTAGCGGGGGGAGGACTTTAGATACGCAGTATTTT; CDR3 protein: CASSPASGGRTLDTQYF
D gene: .; clone size: .; V gene: TRBV29-1; J gene: TRBJ1-1; CDR3 length: 12; CDR3 DNA: TGCAGCGTTGGCCTCCAGGGGACAGAAGCTTTCTTT; CDR3 protein: CSVGLQGTEAFF
D gene: .; clone size: .; V gene: TRBV2; J gene: TRBJ2-7; CDR3 length: 14; CDR3 DNA: TGTGCCAGCAGTGAGACTAGATTAGTGTACGAGCAGTACTTC; CDR3 protein: CASSETRLVYEQYF
D gene: TRBD2; clone size: few; V gene: TRBV20-1; J gene: TRBJ2-1; CDR3 length: 15; CDR3 DNA: TGCAGTGCTAGTATTAGCGGGGGCATTTTGGGAGAGCAGTTCTTC; CDR3 protein: CSASISGGILGEQFF
D gene: TRBD2; clone size: .; V gene: TRBV7-3; J gene: TRBJ2-1; CDR3 length: 16; CDR3 DNA: TGTGCCAGCAGCTTCTTTAGGGCTAGCGGATACAATGAGCAGTTCTTC; CDR3 protein: CASSFFRASGYNEQFF